This note documents a single T cell receptor (beta chain) sequence. The antigen it binds to is not known. No much larger clone exists at a distance of one base, and base qualities are not known. These data originate in a study of monozygotic twins with cystic fibrosis (dated by TCRdb to the early 2020s). In the study overall: Barcoded libraries were made from 3 to 3.5 micrograms of fragmented DNA using 15 PCR cycles. On the day blood was drawn, the twins' weight-for-height and FEVPerc (FEV1 disease centile) were ranked against those of the approximately 990 cohort participants. To assess genetic influence on V and J gene usage, the study compared TCR beta repertoires within and across 16 monozygotic twin pairs with cystic fibrosis. Data for three of the twin pairs had previously been reported in another context. Ten female and six male twin pairs, aged roughly 2.0 to 40 years (median about 9.4 years) and mostly children and adolescents, were included in the cohort. Overall study outcomes, separate from this receptor: Simpson clonality tended to be low (median roughly 0.01), which suggests a naive-dominated repertoire, although clonality was higher in the most severely affected patients. Monozygotic CF twin pairs shared significantly more nucleotide-identical clonotypes within each pair than unrelated CF individuals shared with one another (P = 0.000026, Mann-Whitney). No association turned up between shared CDR3 numbers and age, concordance or disease severity, and the cohort was small. In 13 of 16 pairs, V gene usage most closely resembled the co-twin's, and the same held for J usage in 8 of 16 pairs, a pattern suggesting genetic constraints.

Following the manufacturer's instructions, TCR beta CDR3 regions were amplified by multiplex PCR with the immunoSEQ immune profiling system. An Illumina NextSeq system was used to carry out the sequencing. As for the authors' bioinformatics: Sequence data were processed on the immunoSEQ Analyzer platform, and clonality was computed as the square root of Simpson's index of productive rearrangements. V and J usage similarity was measured by Jensen-Shannon distance, and CDR3 generation probabilities were computed with OLGA. The immuneACCESS database (August 2020) and VDJdb (December 2020) were searched for shared CDR3 sequences. The table comes from immuneACCESS by way of TCRdb, which keeps in-frame sequences with V and J called. Part of the clones is missing from these tables; in studies checked, under half for an unresolved V gene and the rest for unknown reasons. V and J calls and clone size are copied from that table; D and trimming were computed from the DNA. The table for this sample lists fewer than 10,000 clones; about 98% of them were counted only once. About 0.22% of the sample is in the top ten clones.

The CDR3 spans 13 residues, from the cysteine through the phenylalanine. Of the read, only the CDR3 DNA is kept; its 39 bases are in frame from base 1. CDR1 and CDR2 (SGDLS, YYNGEE) derive from the germline V gene. The germline V end is reduced by 6 bases and the J end by 8 bases; junction bases left unmatched: 7. The twin pairs came from the European Cystic Fibrosis Twin and Sibling Study Cohort, which recruited patients from about 160 CF clinics across 14 European countries. Zygosity and CFTR genotype were verified in-house, with zygosity tested by multiplex PCR of nine short tandem repeat loci. Each twin gave a peripheral blood sample, and clinical parameters were documented on that same day of blood sampling. Genomic DNA was isolated from peripheral blood cells with phenol/chloroform and kept in TE buffer at 4 degrees C.

Sequencing was carried out using blood. The clonotype comes from a girl between 2 and 10 years old with cystic fibrosis. The sequence links TRBV9 to TRBJ1-2, with TRBD1 identical over 10 junction bases. The DNA sequence reads TGTGCCAGCACCGGGACAGGGGATTACGGCTACACCTTC. Its amino acids are CASTGTGDYGYTF.